Only a few counts were recorded for the clone carrying this T cell receptor (beta chain). A much larger clone is a single base away; this may be a read error. The entry originates in a study of T cells in Graves' hyperthyroidism and ophthalmopathy. Looked up from germline, CDR1 is SEHNR and CDR2 is FQNEAQ (reference sequence). The CDR3 has 14 amino acids. Patients aged 18 to 65 had newly diagnosed hyperthyroidism that had lasted under 2 months. From 10 ml of fresh peripheral blood, PBMCs were isolated. Researchers amplified the TCR beta CDR3 regions from RNA transcripts. The HTBI set primed first-round TCR CDR3 RT-PCR. Each CDR3 protein gets one entry after TCRdb re-called the multiplex PCR reads with MiXCR. The table shows more than 300,000 distinct CDR3 sequences, with about a sixth occurring only once.

This sequence was found in a woman between 25 and 40 years old with Graves' hyperthyroidism that later progressed to Graves' ophthalmopathy. Sequencing used blood. The chain links TRBV7-9 to TRBJ2-1, with TRBD1 identical over 10 bases. In DNA form, the CDR3 reads TGTGCCATCAGGGGGACAGGGGCCTACAATGAGCGGTTCTTC. Protein product: CAIRGTGAYNERFF.